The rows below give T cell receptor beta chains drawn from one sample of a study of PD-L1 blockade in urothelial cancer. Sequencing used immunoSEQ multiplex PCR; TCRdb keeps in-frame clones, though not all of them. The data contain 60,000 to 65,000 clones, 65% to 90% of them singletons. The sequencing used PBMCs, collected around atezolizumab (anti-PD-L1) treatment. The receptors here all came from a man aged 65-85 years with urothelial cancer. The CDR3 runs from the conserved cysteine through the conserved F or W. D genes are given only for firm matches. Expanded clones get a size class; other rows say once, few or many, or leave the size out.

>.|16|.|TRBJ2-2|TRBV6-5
TGTGCCAGCAGTTACGATACGGGAGCCAACACCGGGGAGCTGTTTTTT
CASSYDTGANTGELFF
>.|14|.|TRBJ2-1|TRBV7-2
TGTGCCAGCAGCTTAGTTCGAGGGATCAATGAGCAGTTCTTC
CASSLVRGINEQFF
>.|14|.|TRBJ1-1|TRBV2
TGTGCCAGCAGTGCCCAGGCTGGGAACACTGAAGCTTTCTTT
CASSAQAGNTEAFF
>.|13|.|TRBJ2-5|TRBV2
TGTGCCAGCAGACTAGGGAAACAAGAGACCCAGTACTTC
CASRLGKQETQYF
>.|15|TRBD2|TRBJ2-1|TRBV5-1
TGCGCCAGCAGCTTGGGACTAGCGGGAAGGAATGAGCAGTTCTTC
CASSLGLAGRNEQFF
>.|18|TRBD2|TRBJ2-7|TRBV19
TGTGCCAGTAGTGCCGGGACTAGCGGGAGGAGGAGCTCCTACGAGCAGTACTTC
CASSAGTSGRRSSYEQYF
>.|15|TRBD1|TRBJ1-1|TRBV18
TGTGCCAGCTCACCACGGGGACAGCAGAACACTGAAGCTTTCTTT
CASSPRGQQNTEAFF
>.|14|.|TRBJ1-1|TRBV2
TGTGCCAGCAGCCCCACAGTAATGAACACTGAAGCTTTCTTT
CASSPTVMNTEAFF
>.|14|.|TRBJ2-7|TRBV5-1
TGCGCCAGCAGCTCCTCGGGGGACTCCTACGAGCAGTACTTC
CASSSSGDSYEQYF
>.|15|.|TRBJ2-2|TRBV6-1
TGTGCCAGCAAACGAGTCCGACAGAACACCGGGGAGCTGTTTTTT
CASKRVRQNTGELFF
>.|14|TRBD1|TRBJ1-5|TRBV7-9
TGTGCCAGCAGCCCGACAGGGGGCAATCAGCCCCAGCATTTT
CASSPTGGNQPQHF
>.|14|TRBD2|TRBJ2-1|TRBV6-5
TGTGCCAGCAGTCCGGGACTAGCGGGTCGGGAGCAGTTCTTC
CASSPGLAGREQFF
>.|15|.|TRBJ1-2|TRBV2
TGTGCCAGCAGTGAAACGGCGGGGGCTTACTATGGCTACACCTTC
CASSETAGAYYGYTF
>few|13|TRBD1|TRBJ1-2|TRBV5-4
TGTGCCAGCAGCTTGGTGACAGGGGATGGCTACACCTTC
CASSLVTGDGYTF
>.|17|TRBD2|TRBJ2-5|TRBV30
TGTGCCTGGAGTGTGGGAAGGGCCGGAGCGGGAGAAGAGACCCAGTACTTC
CAWSVGRAGAGEETQYF
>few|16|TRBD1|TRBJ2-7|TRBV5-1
TGCGCCAGCAGCTCAGCTCCGGGACAGGGGATCTACGAGCAGTACTTC
CASSSAPGQGIYEQYF
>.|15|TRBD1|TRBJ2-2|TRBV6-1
TGTGCCAGCAGTGAAAGACAGGGGAACACCGGGGAGCTGTTTTTT
CASSERQGNTGELFF
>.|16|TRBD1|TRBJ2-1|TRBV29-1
TGCAGCGTTGGTGTCGGGGCGGACAGGCCCGCTAATGAGCAGTTCTTC
CSVGVGADRPANEQFF
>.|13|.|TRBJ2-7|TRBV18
TGTGCCAGCTCCTCTCGCGCGGGTTACGAGCAGTACTTC
CASSSRAGYEQYF